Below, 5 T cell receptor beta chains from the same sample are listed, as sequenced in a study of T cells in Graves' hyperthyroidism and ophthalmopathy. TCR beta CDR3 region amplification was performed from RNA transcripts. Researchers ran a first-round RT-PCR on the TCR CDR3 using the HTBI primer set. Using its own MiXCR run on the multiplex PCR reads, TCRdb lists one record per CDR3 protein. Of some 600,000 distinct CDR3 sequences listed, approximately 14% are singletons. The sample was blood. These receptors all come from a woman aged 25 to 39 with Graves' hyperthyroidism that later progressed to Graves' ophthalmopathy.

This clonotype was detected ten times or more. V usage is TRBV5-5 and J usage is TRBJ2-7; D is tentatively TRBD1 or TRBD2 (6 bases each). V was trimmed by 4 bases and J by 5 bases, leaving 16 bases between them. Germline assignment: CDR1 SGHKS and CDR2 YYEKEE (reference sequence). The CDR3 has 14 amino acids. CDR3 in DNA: TGTGCCAGCAGCCGAGGGTTTGGGGGGCACGAGCAGTACTTC. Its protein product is CASSRGFGGHEQYF.

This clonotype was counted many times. In DNA, the CDR3 is TGTGCCAGCAGCTTAGCGCGGGGGATAGCGGGAGTATATTCGTTCTACGAGCAGTACTTC. It translates to CASSLARGIAGVYSFYEQYF. The chain combines TRBV7-8 with TRBJ2-7; TRBD2 agrees at 9 bases. This CDR3 has 20 residues. Germline assignment: CDR1 SGHVS and CDR2 FQNEAQ. Trimming cost V 0 bases and J 3 bases; bases outside gene matches: 18.

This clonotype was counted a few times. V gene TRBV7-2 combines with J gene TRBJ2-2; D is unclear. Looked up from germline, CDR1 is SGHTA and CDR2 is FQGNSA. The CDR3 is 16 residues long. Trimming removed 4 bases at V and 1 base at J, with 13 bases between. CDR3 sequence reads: CASSSKGRMNTGELFF. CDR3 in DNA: TGTGCCAGCAGCTCGAAAGGACGGATGAACACCGGGGAGCTGTTTTTT.

The CDR3 DNA follows: TGTGCCAGCAGCCCTTCTGTGGGAGGGATCGATGAGCAGTTCTTC. Its translation: CASSPSVGGIDEQFF. The chain is built from TRBV6-1 and TRBJ2-1, with 7 bases that match TRBD2. The germline CDR1 and CDR2 sequences are MNHNS and SASEGT. The CDR3 extends over 15 amino acids. V dropped 6 bases and J dropped 8; count of bases not matched to a gene: 13.

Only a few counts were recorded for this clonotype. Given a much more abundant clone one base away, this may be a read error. This chain's CDR3 is CASTRGSQSQHF. The CDR3 nucleotides read TGTGCCAGCACCCGGGGCTCTCAGTCCCAGCATTTT. V and J are TRBV12-3 or TRBV12-4 and TRBJ1-5, with D perhaps matching TRBD1 (5 bases). This CDR3 has 12 residues.